This is a list of T cell receptor beta chains from one sample in a study of PD-1 blockade in classical Hodgkin lymphoma. The method was immunoSEQ multiplex PCR; TCRdb's version includes in-frame clones alone and lacks a portion of them. The sample shows tens of thousands of clones, around 68% of them seen only once. Sequencing used peripheral blood mononuclear cells (PBMCs), obtained before the second cycle of nivolumab. These receptors came from a human donor with classical Hodgkin lymphoma. Both conserved end residues are part of each CDR3. D genes are given only for firm matches.

v_gene,j_gene,d_gene,CDR3aa,CDR3nt
TRBV11-3,TRBJ1-1,-,CASSLSKGGFPEAFF,TGTGCCAGCAGCTTATCCAAGGGAGGGTTCCCTGAAGCTTTCTTT
TRBV19,TRBJ2-1,TRBD2,CASRPTSGPYNEQFF,TGTGCCAGTAGGCCCACTAGCGGGCCCTACAATGAGCAGTTCTTC
TRBV19,TRBJ1-5,-,CASSIFPNQPQHF,TGTGCCAGTAGTATCTTCCCAAATCAGCCCCAGCATTTT
TRBV7-2,TRBJ2-1,-,CASSLRPGLSYNEQFF,TGTGCCAGCAGCTTACGTCCCGGGCTCTCCTACAATGAGCAGTTCTTC
TRBV25-1,TRBJ1-2,-,CASSLAGHGYTF,TGTGCCAGCAGTCTGGCAGGGCACGGCTACACCTTC
TRBV5-5,TRBJ2-3,-,CASSLSPLTDTQYF,TGTGCCAGCAGCTTGAGTCCTCTCACAGATACGCAGTATTTT
TRBV9,TRBJ1-5,-,CASSVGGGPQHF,TGTGCCAGCAGCGTAGGGGGCGGACCCCAGCATTTT
TRBV20-1,TRBJ2-1,-,CSAREDEQFF,TGCAGTGCTAGAGAGGATGAGCAGTTCTTC
TRBV30,TRBJ2-5,-,CAWSVQVAEGTQYF,TGTGCCTGGAGTGTACAAGTTGCCGAGGGGACCCAGTACTTC
TRBV27,TRBJ2-2,TRBD1,CASSAQGQGRTGELFF,TGTGCCAGCAGTGCGCAGGGACAGGGACGCACCGGGGAGCTGTTTTTT
TRBV6-1,TRBJ1-1,-,CASSERQETTEAFF,TGTGCCAGCAGTGAGAGACAGGAGACCACTGAAGCTTTCTTT
TRBV5-4,TRBJ2-5,TRBD2,CASSLRAGGGKETQYF,TGTGCCAGCAGCTTGCGAGCGGGGGGAGGTAAAGAGACCCAGTACTTC
TRBV6-1,TRBJ2-7,-,CASSEHSPYEQYF,TGTGCCAGCAGTGAACACAGCCCCTACGAGCAGTACTTC
TRBV6-1,TRBJ2-1,-,CASSERVGEQFF,TGTGCCAGCAGTGAGAGGGTAGGAGAGCAGTTCTTC
TRBV7-2,TRBJ2-4,-,CASSLIGQIAKNIQYF,TGTGCCAGCAGCTTAATTGGACAGATAGCCAAAAACATTCAGTACTTC
TRBV6-4,TRBJ1-2,TRBD1,CASSAGTAPYYGYTF,TGTGCCAGCAGCGCCGGGACAGCTCCGTACTATGGCTACACCTTC
TRBV5-1,TRBJ1-1,TRBD1,CASSWDRGLTEAFF,TGCGCCAGCAGCTGGGACAGGGGGCTTACTGAAGCTTTCTTT